These 30 T cell receptor beta chains were all obtained from the same sample, sequenced in a study of CXCR3-negative and CXCR3-positive naive CD8 T cells. The libraries of TRB cDNA were constructed through 5' RACE using UMI labels. TCRdb re-called the 5' RACE reads and shows each CDR3 protein once, DNA omitted. This sample carries over 100,000 distinct CDR3 sequences, with roughly 0.29% going to the ten biggest clones. The sequencing sample was made of naive CXCR3- CD8+ T cells from blood. Sample subset: CD45RO-CCR7+CD27+CD95- naive CD8+ T cells lacking CXCR3 (TNR3-). Source of these receptors: a human donor in good health. Some clones in this sample may be carry-over from other donors' samples.

The V and J genes are TRBV5-1 and TRBJ2-7. The CDR3 is made up of 12 amino acids. CDR1 is SGHRS and CDR2 is YFSETQ in the germline V gene. CDR3 amino acids: CASSDGRREQYF.

This chain connects TRBV11-2 to TRBJ1-6. Germline-derived CDR1 and CDR2 are SGHAT and FQNNGV. The CDR3 is 14 amino acids. CDR3 sequence: CASSLGGGNSPLHF.

The CDR3 here is CASSLGCNEQFF. The V and J genes are TRBV28 and TRBJ2-1. The germline CDR1 and CDR2 sequences are MDHEN and SYDVKM. The CDR3 is made up of 12 amino acids.

V and J are TRBV4-3 and TRBJ2-1; TCRdb lists TRBD1, though no DNA is available to test this call. Germline assignment: CDR1 LGHNA and CDR2 YSLEER. The CDR3 runs 17 residues. CDR3 loop: CASSQGEGSGGYNEQFF.

This chain uses TRBV24-1 with TRBJ2-1; TCRdb's D call of TRBD2 is untestable without DNA. The CDR3 spans 20 residues. CDR1 and CDR2 (germline): KGHDR, SFDVKD. This CDR3 reads CATSNAGGFLAGGSYNEQFF.

The chain joins TRBV29-1 to TRBJ1-3; the D call from TCRdb, TRBD1, cannot be confirmed without DNA. Germline CDR1 SQVTM, CDR2 ANQGSEA. The CDR3 covers 18 residues. CDR3 protein: CSVEDLLTGPLSGNTIYF.

V is TRBV4-1 and J is TRBJ1-5; lacking DNA, the TRBD1 call made by TCRdb goes unchecked. The germline V gene encodes CDR1 MGHRA and CDR2 YSYEKL. This CDR3 region has 15 residues. Here the CDR3 reads CASSQPGQANQPQHF.

V is TRBV28 and J is TRBJ2-7. The germline V gene encodes CDR1 MDHEN and CDR2 SYDVKM. The CDR3 is made up of 13 amino acids. CDR3 in amino acids: CASTGQGYYEQYF.

This chain joins TRBV29-1 and TRBJ2-7. This CDR3 is 11 amino acids long. Germline loops: CDR1 SQVTM, CDR2 ANQGSEA. CDR3 residues: CSVEDFGEQYF.

The chain is built from TRBV12-3 or TRBV12-4 and TRBJ2-7; the D call from TCRdb, TRBD1, cannot be confirmed without DNA. This CDR3 has 14 amino acids. The CDR3: CASSLDRGFYEQYF.

This chain links TRBV28 with TRBJ2-7; checking the TCRdb D call of TRBD1 is not possible without DNA. CDR3 length: 14 amino acids. Germline loops: CDR1 MDHEN, CDR2 SYDVKM. The CDR3 loop reads CASEDRQGLYEQYF.

The rearrangement links TRBV29-1 to TRBJ2-1; the TCRdb call, TRBD1, lacks DNA for checking. CDR1 and CDR2 (germline): SQVTM, ANQGSEA. The CDR3 runs to 14 residues. The CDR3 sequence is CSVALGTGGGEQFF.

CDR3 residues: CASSLVQGDTDTQYF. The chain links TRBV7-6 to TRBJ2-3; TCRdb selects TRBD1, and the lack of DNA leaves this call unchecked. The CDR3 is made up of 15 amino acids. Germline CDR1 SGHVS, CDR2 FNYEAQ.

V and J are TRBV27 and TRBJ1-5; TCRdb proposes TRBD1, but this gene call is untestable without DNA. This CDR3 has 14 residues. CDR1 and CDR2 from the germline V gene are MNHEY and SMNVEV (reference sequence). CDR3 sequence: CASSGQGADQPQHF.

The rearrangement links TRBV7-6 to TRBJ2-1; the D call of TRBD1 rests on TCRdb alone, since no DNA is present to check it. CDR1 and CDR2 from the germline V gene are SGHVS and FNYEAQ. This CDR3 spans 15 amino acids. The CDR3 loop is CASSSTTGLSNEQFF.

V usage is TRBV24-1 and J usage is TRBJ2-3; checking the TCRdb D call of TRBD1 is not possible without DNA. There are 16 residues in the CDR3. CDR1 is KGHDR and CDR2 is SFDVKD in the germline V gene. CDR3 sequence reads: CATSDLSGDNLDTQYF.

The chain employs TRBV29-1 and TRBJ2-7. Germline CDR1 and CDR2: SQVTM and ANQGSEA. CDR3 size: 13 residues. The CDR3 here is CSTRAGGTYEQYF.

The chain carries TRBV29-1 and TRBJ2-4; without DNA, the TCRdb call of TRBD2 cannot be checked. The CDR3 has 13 residues. Germline CDR1 SQVTM, CDR2 ANQGSEA. The CDR3 here is CSVTPRTGNIQYF. The full variable domain, its missing parts supplied by reference TRBV29-1 and TRBJ2-4, is SAVISQKPSRDICQRGTSLTIQCQVDSQVTMMFWYRQQPGQSLTLIATANQGSEATYESGFVIDKFPISRPNLTFSTLTVSNMSPEDSSIYLCSVTPRTGNIQYFGAGTRLSVL.

By frequency, this clonotype registers medium-sized. The chain combines TRBV7-7 with TRBJ2-5; TCRdb returns TRBD1, unconfirmable since there is no DNA. Per germline, CDR1 SSHAT and CDR2 FNYEAQ (reference sequence). The CDR3 totals 15 residues. This CDR3 is CASSLGGSPDETQYF. Combining the CDR3 with reference TRBV7-7 and TRBJ2-5 gives the whole variable domain GAGVSQSPRYKVTKRGQDVTLRCDPISSHATLYWYQQALGQGPEFLTYFNYEAQPDKSGLPSDRFSAERPEGSISTLTIQRTEQRDSAMYRCASSLGGSPDETQYFGPGTRLLVL.

J is TRBJ2-3 and V is TRBV29-1; as DNA is missing, the TRBD1 call by TCRdb cannot be tested. Germline V gene data show CDR1 as SQVTM and CDR2 as ANQGSEA. The CDR3 is 15 residues long. CDR3 in amino acids: CSVDPAKGRTDTQYF.

This chain joins TRBV7-9 and TRBJ1-1; TCRdb's assignment of TRBD1 cannot be checked, as there is no DNA. The germline CDR1 and CDR2 sequences are SEHNR and FQNEAQ (reference sequence). The CDR3 consists of 14 residues. The CDR3 reads CASSSTGAADEAFF.

V gene TRBV6-5 combines with J gene TRBJ2-7; TCRdb's D call of TRBD1 is untestable without DNA. The CDR3 loop spans 16 amino acids. CDR1 is MNHEY and CDR2 is SVGAGI in the germline V gene. CDR3 residues: CASSYHTGQPSYEQYF.

This sequence joins TRBV20-1 and TRBJ2-5; TCRdb outputs TRBD2, but without DNA this stays unchecked. The CDR3 covers 13 residues. From germline, CDR1 is DFQATT and CDR2 SNEGSKA (reference sequence). CDR3 in amino acids: CSARGLGEETQYF.

The chain joins TRBV28 to TRBJ2-2. The CDR3 consists of 15 residues. Germline assignment: CDR1 MDHEN and CDR2 SYDVKM. The CDR3 sequence: CASTGVVTRLGELFF.

The chain has TRBV7-7 and TRBJ2-5; TCRdb's assignment of TRBD2 cannot be checked, as there is no DNA. Germline V CDR1 and CDR2: SSHAT, FNYEAQ (reference sequence). CDR3 length: 18 amino acids. The CDR3 protein is CASSEGLAGGWTKETQYF.

The chain carries TRBV14 and TRBJ2-1. This CDR3 comprises 15 residues. CDR1 is SGHDN, CDR2 FVKESK, per germline. The CDR3 loop reads CASSPDRAPLDEQFF.

The V gene is TRBV15, the J gene TRBJ1-3; the D call from TCRdb, TRBD1, cannot be confirmed without DNA. The CDR3 is 14 residues long. Germline-derived CDR1 and CDR2 are LNHNV and YYDKDF (reference sequence). The CDR3 sequence is CATSVQGNGNTIYF.

The genes are TRBV7-7 and TRBJ2-2; TCRdb proposes TRBD2, but this gene call is untestable without DNA. The CDR3 is 17 residues long. CDR1 is SSHAT and CDR2 is FNYEAQ in the germline V gene (reference sequence). The CDR3 sequence is CASSFNSAGPNTGELFF.

The CDR3 protein is CSARPGSSYEQYF. This sequence joins TRBV20-1 and TRBJ2-7. In germline, CDR1 is DFQATT, CDR2 SNEGSKA (reference sequence). This CDR3 is 13 amino acids long.

The chain uses TRBV9 and TRBJ2-1. CDR1 SGDLS and CDR2 YYNGEE come from the germline V gene. The CDR3 consists of 12 residues. The CDR3 spells CASSVTSNEQFF.